This entry is about one T cell receptor (beta chain). The sample belongs to a study of blood T cell repertoires in COVID-19. The V gene's germline CDR1 is SGDLS and CDR2 YYNGEE. CDR3 length: 15 residues. Trimming left V 1 base short and J 8 bases short, with 15 bases between. The study drew participants aged about 18 to 95 years from 20 to 30 US areas. Original processing methods: How many nucleated cells were present was estimated from reference gene primer amplification. Sequencing was performed with immunoSEQ multiplex PCR; in TCRdb, only in-frame clones are kept and a portion is missing. V, J and clone size are taken as reported in that table, and D and trimming were inferred from the DNA itself. Among approximately 380,000 clones listed, approximately 93% were seen once.

The source material was PBMCs or T cells enriched from blood (not recorded which). This chain joins TRBV9 and TRBJ1-4; tentatively, D is TRBD1 (5 bases). The sequence derives from a woman aged 40 to 50 who had been exposed to COVID-19. The CDR3 here is CASSVSTGGGEKLFF. The CDR3 DNA is TGTGCCAGCAGCGTAAGCACAGGTGGAGGGGAAAAACTGTTTTTT.